This T cell receptor (beta chain) was recovered during a study of control samples from healthy donors and cancer patients. Germline CDR1 and CDR2: SGHDT and YYEEEE. V shed 4 bases, J shed 0 bases, and the junction held 14 bases outside the gene matches. The CDR3 runs to 18 residues. The protocol was immunoSEQ multiplex PCR, while the TCRdb copy is restricted to in-frame clones and leaves out a portion. The sample includes approximately 120,000 clones, about 89% of them seen just once. The material sequenced was blood. The genes are TRBV5-6 and TRBJ1-1; the match to TRBD1 covers 8 bases. The sequence came from a woman aged 50 to 60 in good health. The CDR3, as DNA: TGTGCCAGCAGCCCGACCCCCTACAGGGGGTGGATGAACACTGAAGCTTTCTTT. It is translated as CASSPTPYRGWMNTEAFF.